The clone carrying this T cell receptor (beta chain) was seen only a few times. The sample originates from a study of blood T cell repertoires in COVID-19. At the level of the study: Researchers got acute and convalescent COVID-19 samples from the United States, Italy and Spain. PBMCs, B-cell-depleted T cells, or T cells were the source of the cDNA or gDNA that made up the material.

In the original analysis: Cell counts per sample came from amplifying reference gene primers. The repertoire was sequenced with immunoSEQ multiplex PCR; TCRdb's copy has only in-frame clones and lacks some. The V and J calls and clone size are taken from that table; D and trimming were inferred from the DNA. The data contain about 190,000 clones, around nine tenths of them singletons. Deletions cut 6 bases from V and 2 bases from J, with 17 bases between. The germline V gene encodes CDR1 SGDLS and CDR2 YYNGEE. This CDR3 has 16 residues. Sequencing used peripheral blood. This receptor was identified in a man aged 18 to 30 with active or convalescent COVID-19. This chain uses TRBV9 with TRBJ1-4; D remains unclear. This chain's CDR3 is CASNAGIGYTNEKLFF. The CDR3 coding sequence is TGTGCCAGCAACGCGGGGATTGGGTACACTAATGAAAAACTGTTTTTT.